This paragraph covers one T cell receptor (beta chain) sequence. Treatment specified: preoperative locoregional IRX-2 cytokine immunotherapy. Patients received preoperative, locoregional IRX-2 cytokine immunotherapy in a phase Ib study. The sample is drawn from a study of preoperative IRX-2 immunotherapy in early breast cancer. Clones were sequenced by immunoSEQ multiplex PCR, and TCRdb holds only the in-frame ones, with some missing. The repertoire includes 30,000 or so clones, roughly four fifths of them detected once, and 2% to 3% sits in the top ten. Trimming took 6 bases from V and 4 from J; bases not matched to a gene: 4. Germline V gene sequence: CDR1 MNHGY, CDR2 SAAAGT. CDR3 size: 13 residues.

J is TRBJ1-2 and V is TRBV6-8, with TRBD1 matching over 8 bases. The TCR sequence derives from a human donor with breast cancer. The starting material was lymph node tissue, obtained from a patient treated with IRX-2 immunotherapy. The CDR3 DNA follows: TGTGCCAGCAGAAAAGACAGGGGCTATGGCTACACCTTC. Its translation: CASRKDRGYGYTF.